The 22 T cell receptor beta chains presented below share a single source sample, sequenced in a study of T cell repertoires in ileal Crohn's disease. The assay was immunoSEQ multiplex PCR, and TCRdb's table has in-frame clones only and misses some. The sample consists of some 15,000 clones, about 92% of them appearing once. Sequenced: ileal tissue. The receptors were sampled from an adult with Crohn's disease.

The CDR3 DNA follows: TGCGCCAGCAGCCAAGGACTAGCGGGGGGGCGGGATACGCAGTATTTT. Amino acids: CASSQGLAGGRDTQYF. The gene calls are TRBV4-1 and TRBJ2-3; 14 bases agree with TRBD2. Germline trimming cut 1 base from V and 6 bases from J; bases unmatched to any gene: 3. The germline V gene has CDR1 MGHRA and CDR2 YSYEKL. CDR3 size: 16 residues.

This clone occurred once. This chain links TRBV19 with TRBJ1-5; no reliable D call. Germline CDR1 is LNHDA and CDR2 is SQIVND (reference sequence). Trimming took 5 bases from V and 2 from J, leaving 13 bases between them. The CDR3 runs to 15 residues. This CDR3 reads CASSPRGGGNQPQHF. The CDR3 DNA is TGTGCCAGTAGTCCCCGAGGCGGAGGCAATCAGCCCCAGCATTTT.

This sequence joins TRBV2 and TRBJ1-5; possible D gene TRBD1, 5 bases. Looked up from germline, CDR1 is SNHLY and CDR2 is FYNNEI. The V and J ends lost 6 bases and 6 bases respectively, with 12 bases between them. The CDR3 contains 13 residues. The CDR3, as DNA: TGTGCCAGCAGGCTTAGGGGCCCTCAGCCCCAGCATTTT. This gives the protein CASRLRGPQPQHF.

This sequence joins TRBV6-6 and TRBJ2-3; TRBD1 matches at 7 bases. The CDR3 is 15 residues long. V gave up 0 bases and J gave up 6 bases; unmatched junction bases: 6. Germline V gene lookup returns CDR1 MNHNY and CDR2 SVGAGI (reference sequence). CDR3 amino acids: CASSYSTGVGDTQYF. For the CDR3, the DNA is TGTGCCAGCAGTTACTCAACAGGGGTAGGTGATACGCAGTATTTT.

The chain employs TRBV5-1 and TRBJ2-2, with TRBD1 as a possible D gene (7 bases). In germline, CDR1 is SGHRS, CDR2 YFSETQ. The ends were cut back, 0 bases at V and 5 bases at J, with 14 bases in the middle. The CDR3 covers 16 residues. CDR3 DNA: TGCGCCAGCAGCTTGGGTGACAGGGAGGAGACCGGGGAGCTGTTTTTT. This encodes CASSLGDREETGELFF.

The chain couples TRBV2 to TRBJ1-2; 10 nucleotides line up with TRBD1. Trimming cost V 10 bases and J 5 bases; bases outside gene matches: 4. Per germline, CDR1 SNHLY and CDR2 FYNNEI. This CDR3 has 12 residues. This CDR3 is CATRDRGYGYTF. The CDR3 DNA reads TGTGCCACCCGGGACAGGGGATATGGCTACACCTTC.

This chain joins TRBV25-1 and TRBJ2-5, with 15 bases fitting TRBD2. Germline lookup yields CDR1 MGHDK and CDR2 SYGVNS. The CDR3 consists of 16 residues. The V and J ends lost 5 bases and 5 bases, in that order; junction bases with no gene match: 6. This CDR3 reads CASSPGTSGGKETQYF. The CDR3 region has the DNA TGTGCCAGCAGTCCGGGGACTAGCGGGGGGAAGGAGACCCAGTACTTC.

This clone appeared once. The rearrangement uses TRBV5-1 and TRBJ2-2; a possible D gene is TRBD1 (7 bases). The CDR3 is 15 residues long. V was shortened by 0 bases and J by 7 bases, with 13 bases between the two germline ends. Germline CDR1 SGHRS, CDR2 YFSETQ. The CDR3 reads CASSLASRGDGELFF. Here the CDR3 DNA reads TGCGCCAGCAGCTTGGCTTCCAGGGGGGACGGGGAGCTGTTTTTT.

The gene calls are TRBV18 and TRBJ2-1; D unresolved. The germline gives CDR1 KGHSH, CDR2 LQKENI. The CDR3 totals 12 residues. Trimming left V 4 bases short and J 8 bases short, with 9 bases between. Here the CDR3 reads CASSRTAHEQFF. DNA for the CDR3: TGTGCCAGCTCACGAACTGCCCATGAGCAGTTCTTC.

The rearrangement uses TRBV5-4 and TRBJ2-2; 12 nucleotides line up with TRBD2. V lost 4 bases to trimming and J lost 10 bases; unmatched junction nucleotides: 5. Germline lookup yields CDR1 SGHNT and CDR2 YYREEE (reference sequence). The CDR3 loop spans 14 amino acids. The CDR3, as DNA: TGTGCCAGCAGCCTAGCGGGGGGGCGTACGGAGCTGTTTTTT. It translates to CASSLAGGRTELFF.

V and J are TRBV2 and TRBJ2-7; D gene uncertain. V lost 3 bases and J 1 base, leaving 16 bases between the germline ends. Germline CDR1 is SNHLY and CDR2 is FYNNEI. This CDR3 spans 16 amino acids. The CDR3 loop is CASSERRTATSYEQYF. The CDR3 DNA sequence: TGTGCCAGCAGTGAGCGCCGTACAGCAACTTCCTACGAGCAGTACTTC. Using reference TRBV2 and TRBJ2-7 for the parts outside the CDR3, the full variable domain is EPEVTQTPSHQVTQMGQEVILRCVPISNHLYFYWYRQILGQKVEFLVSFYNNEISEKSEIFDDQFSVERPDGSNFTLKIRSTKLEDSAMYFCASSERRTATSYEQYFGPGTRLTVT.

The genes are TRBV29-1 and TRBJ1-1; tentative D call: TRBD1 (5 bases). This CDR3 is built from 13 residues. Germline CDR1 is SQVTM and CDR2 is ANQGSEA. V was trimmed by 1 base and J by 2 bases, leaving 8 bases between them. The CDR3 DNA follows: TGCAGCGTTGAAGCCACAGGTAACACTGAAGCTTTCTTT. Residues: CSVEATGNTEAFF.

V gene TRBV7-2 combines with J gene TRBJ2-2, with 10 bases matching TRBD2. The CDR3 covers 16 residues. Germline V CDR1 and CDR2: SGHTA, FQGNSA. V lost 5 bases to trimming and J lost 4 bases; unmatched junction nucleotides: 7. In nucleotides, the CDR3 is TGTGCCAGCAGCCCAGCTAGCGGGGGCGCCACCGGGGAGCTGTTTTTT. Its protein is CASSPASGGATGELFF.

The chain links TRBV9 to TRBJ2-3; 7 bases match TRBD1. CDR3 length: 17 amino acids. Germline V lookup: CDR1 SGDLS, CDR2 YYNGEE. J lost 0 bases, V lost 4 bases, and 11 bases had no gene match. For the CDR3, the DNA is TGTGCCAGCAGCCACTGGGCTCCGGGACAGAGCACAGATACGCAGTATTTT. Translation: CASSHWAPGQSTDTQYF.

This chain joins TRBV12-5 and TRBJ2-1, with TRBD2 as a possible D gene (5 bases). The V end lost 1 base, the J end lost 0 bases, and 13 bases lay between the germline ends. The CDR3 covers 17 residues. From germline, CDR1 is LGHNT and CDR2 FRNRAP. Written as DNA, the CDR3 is TGTGCTAGTGGTTTGGCCCTGAGCGGCGACTCCTACAATGAGCAGTTCTTC. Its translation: CASGLALSGDSYNEQFF.

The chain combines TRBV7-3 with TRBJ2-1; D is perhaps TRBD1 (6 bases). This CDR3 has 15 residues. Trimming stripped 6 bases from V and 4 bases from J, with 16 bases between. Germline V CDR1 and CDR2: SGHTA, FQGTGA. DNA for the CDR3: TGTGCCAGCAGTGCAAGCGGACAGCGATACAATGAGCAGTTCTTC. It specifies CASSASGQRYNEQFF.

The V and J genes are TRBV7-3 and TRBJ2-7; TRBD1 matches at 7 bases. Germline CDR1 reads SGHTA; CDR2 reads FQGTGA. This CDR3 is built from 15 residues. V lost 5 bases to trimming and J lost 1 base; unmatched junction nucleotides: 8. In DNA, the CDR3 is TGTGCCAGCAGCCCTATAGGGACAGATTCCTACGAGCAGTACTTC. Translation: CASSPIGTDSYEQYF.

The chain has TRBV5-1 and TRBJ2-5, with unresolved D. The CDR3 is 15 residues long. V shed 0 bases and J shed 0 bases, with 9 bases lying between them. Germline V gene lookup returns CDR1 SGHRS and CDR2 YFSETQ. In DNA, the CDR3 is TGCGCCAGCAGCTTGGCCTTCCGGGACCAAGAGACCCAGTACTTC. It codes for CASSLAFRDQETQYF.

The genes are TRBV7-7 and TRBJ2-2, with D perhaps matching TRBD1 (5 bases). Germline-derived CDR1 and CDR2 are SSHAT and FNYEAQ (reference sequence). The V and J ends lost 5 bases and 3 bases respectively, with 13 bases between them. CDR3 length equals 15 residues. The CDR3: CASSPDSPDTGELFF. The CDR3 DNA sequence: TGTGCCAGCAGCCCCGACAGCCCGGACACCGGGGAGCTGTTTTTT.

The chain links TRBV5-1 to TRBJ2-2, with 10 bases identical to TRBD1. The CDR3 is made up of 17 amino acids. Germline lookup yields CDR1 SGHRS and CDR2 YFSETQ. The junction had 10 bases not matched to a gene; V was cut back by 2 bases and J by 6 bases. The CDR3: CASSFTLGQGIPGELFF. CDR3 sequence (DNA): TGCGCCAGCAGCTTCACTTTGGGACAGGGGATTCCCGGGGAGCTGTTTTTT.

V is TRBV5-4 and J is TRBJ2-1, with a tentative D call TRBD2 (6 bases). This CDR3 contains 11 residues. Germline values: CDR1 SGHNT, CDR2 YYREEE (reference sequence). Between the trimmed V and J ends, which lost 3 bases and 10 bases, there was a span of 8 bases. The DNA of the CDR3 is TGTGCCAGCAGCTGGGGGGACGAGCAGTTCTTC. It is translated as CASSWGDEQFF. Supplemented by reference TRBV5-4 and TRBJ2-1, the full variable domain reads ETGVTQSPTHLIKTRGQQVTLRCSSQSGHNTVSWYQQALGQGPQFIFQYYREEENGRGNFPPRFSGLQFPNYSSELNVNALELDDSALYLCASSWGDEQFFGPGTRLTVL.

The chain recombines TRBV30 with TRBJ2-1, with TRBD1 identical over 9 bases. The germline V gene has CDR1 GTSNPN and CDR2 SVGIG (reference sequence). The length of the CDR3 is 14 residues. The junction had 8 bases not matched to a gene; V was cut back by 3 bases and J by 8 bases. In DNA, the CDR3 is TGTGCCTGGAGCGGGGGACAGGGCTGGGATGAGCAGTTCTTC. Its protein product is CAWSGGQGWDEQFF.